Listed here are 19 T cell receptor beta chains from one sample, sequenced in a study of EBV T-cell therapy then PD-1 blockade in nasopharyngeal carcinoma. No antigen has been assigned to these receptors. As for treatment: AdE1-LMPpoly-expanded autologous EBV-specific T-cell therapy followed by anti-PD-1 nivolumab. Sequenced by immunoSEQ multiplex PCR; TCRdb stores in-frame clones only, minus some. The sample lists around 13,000 clones, under 90% occurring once. The input for sequencing was CD8+ T cells from blood, taken around day 100 from a patient whose treatment included autologous EBV-specific T cells and nivolumab. The receptors originated from a man aged 35 to 55 with nasopharyngeal carcinoma.

The chain is built from TRBV9 and TRBJ2-7; D unclear. In germline, CDR1 is SGDLS, CDR2 YYNGEE. The CDR3 has 14 residues. V was cut by 3 bases and J by 5 bases, with 15 bases left in between. The CDR3 DNA follows: TGTGCCAGCAGCGCCTTTCTCGGGCCCGACGAGCAGTACTTC. It is translated as CASSAFLGPDEQYF.

In its sample, this clone is large. The chain uses TRBV7-2 and TRBJ1-1; possible D gene TRBD1, 5 bases. Germline V CDR1 and CDR2: SGHTA, FQGNSA. The CDR3 extends over 15 amino acids. V was shortened by 4 bases and J by 1 base, with 13 bases between the two germline ends. The CDR3 nucleotides are TGTGCCAGCAGCTCCTGGACAATGGGGAACACTGAAGCTTTCTTT. As protein: CASSSWTMGNTEAFF.

The V gene is TRBV27, the J gene TRBJ2-7, with a tentative D call TRBD2 (6 bases). Germline V CDR1 and CDR2: MNHEY, SMNVEV (reference sequence). The CDR3 runs to 14 residues. Trimming removed 4 bases at V and 1 base at J, with 11 bases between. The CDR3 DNA reads TGTGCCAGCAGTTGGGGAGGAAAGTCCTACGAGCAGTACTTC. It encodes CASSWGGKSYEQYF.

The rearrangement links TRBV5-6 to TRBJ1-2, with no clear D. This CDR3 has 14 amino acids. The V gene lost 4 bases and the J gene lost 6 bases, with 16 bases spanning the gap. The V gene's germline CDR1 is SGHDT and CDR2 YYEEEE. CDR3 bases: TGTGCCAGCAGCCCCGCCGGGTCTGGCCATGGCTACACCTTC. It specifies CASSPAGSGHGYTF.

The gene calls are TRBV19 and TRBJ1-1; 7 bases map to TRBD1. The CDR3 spans 12 residues. The germline V gene encodes CDR1 LNHDA and CDR2 SQIVND (reference sequence). The V segment lost 5 bases and the J segment 6 bases; nucleotides outside the gene matches: 3. DNA for the CDR3: TGTGCCAGTAGTTACAGGGGTTCTGAAGCTTTCTTT. Amino acids: CASSYRGSEAFF.

The V gene is TRBV5-4, the J gene TRBJ2-5, with D perhaps matching TRBD2 (6 bases). The germline V gene has CDR1 SGHNT and CDR2 YYREEE (reference sequence). V lost 0 bases and J lost 5, with 17 bases in between. The CDR3 has 16 residues. The CDR3 loop is CASSLVGTGDGETQYF. CDR3 nucleotide sequence: TGTGCCAGCAGCTTGGTCGGGACTGGGGACGGCGAGACCCAGTACTTC.

The chain uses TRBV9 and TRBJ1-2; D is perhaps TRBD1 (6 bases). The CDR3 is 13 residues long. Trimming removed 3 bases at V and 4 bases at J, with 10 bases between. Looked up from germline, CDR1 is SGDLS and CDR2 is YYNGEE. CDR3 DNA sequence: TGTGCCAGCAGCGGGGGGGCTGCCTATGGCTACACCTTC. Translated, it gives CASSGGAAYGYTF.

The CDR3 protein is CASSITDTQYF. The CDR3 DNA follows: TGTGCCAGTAGTATAACCGATACGCAGTATTTT. This chain links TRBV19 with TRBJ2-3; D is unresolved. Between the trimmed V and J ends, which lost 2 bases and 6 bases, there was a span of 3 bases. The germline gives CDR1 LNHDA, CDR2 SQIVND (reference sequence). CDR3 length equals 11 residues.

CDR3 in DNA: TGCGCCAGCAGCTTTGGTCTGTACCAAGAGACCCAGTACTTC. Translation: CASSFGLYQETQYF. The J gene is TRBJ2-5, the V gene TRBV5-1; D is ambiguous. Germline V gives CDR1 SGHRS, CDR2 YFSETQ. With 2 bases removed from V and 0 bases from J, the gap between germline ends came to 8 bases. The CDR3 has 14 amino acids.

The J gene is TRBJ1-5, the V gene TRBV6-5; 8 nucleotides align to TRBD1. The CDR3 is 14 residues long. Germline V gene data show CDR1 as MNHEY and CDR2 as SVGAGI. The ends lost 6 bases at V and 4 bases at J; junction bases unmatched: 5. DNA of the CDR3: TGTGCCAGCAGGAGGACAGGGAGAAATCAGCCCCAGCATTTT. This codes for CASRRTGRNQPQHF.

The V gene is TRBV27, the J gene TRBJ2-7, with D uncertain. CDR1 is MNHEY, CDR2 SMNVEV, per germline (reference sequence). Trimming removed 5 bases at V and 3 bases at J, with 5 bases between. The CDR3 has 11 residues. The CDR3 region has the DNA TGTGCCAGCAGTCCTGGCTACGAGCAGTACTTC. Protein product: CASSPGYEQYF.

About this clone itself: This same CDR3 is encoded by further DNA sequences in the sample. The rearrangement links TRBV29-1 to TRBJ2-1, with D possibly matching TRBD1 (5 bases). Trimming stripped 4 bases from V and 7 bases from J, with 11 bases between. The CDR3 totals 12 residues. CDR1 and CDR2 from the germline V gene are SQVTM and ANQGSEA. CDR3 in amino acids: CSVGGQGNEQFF. In DNA form, the CDR3 reads TGCAGCGTTGGAGGTCAGGGAAATGAGCAGTTCTTC.

The CDR3: CASSRRWAEEQYF. DNA for the CDR3: TGCGCCAGCAGCCGAAGATGGGCTGAGGAGCAGTACTTC. J is TRBJ2-7 and V is TRBV5-1; D call uncertain. The CDR3 sequence is 13 residues long. CDR1 SGHRS and CDR2 YFSETQ come from the germline V gene. Trimming removed 4 bases at V and 7 bases at J, with 15 bases between.

This chain links TRBV20-1 with TRBJ2-3; TRBD2 might be the D (7 bases). The CDR3 is 14 amino acids. Trimming took 3 bases from V and 3 from J, leaving 13 bases between them. CDR1 is DFQATT, CDR2 SNEGSKA, per germline (reference sequence). The CDR3, as DNA: TGCAGTGCTAGTATGGGGGGGCCAACAGATACGCAGTATTTT. The encoded protein is CSASMGGPTDTQYF.

This rearrangement joins TRBV29-1 to TRBJ2-1; 8 nucleotides match TRBD2. V gave up 5 bases and J gave up 7 bases; unmatched junction bases: 7. The CDR3 sequence is 13 residues long. Germline V gene sequence: CDR1 SQVTM, CDR2 ANQGSEA. CDR3 nucleotides: TGCAGCGTTCGTAGCGGGAAAGTGAATGAGCAGTTCTTC. The encoded protein is CSVRSGKVNEQFF.

This chain's CDR3 is CATSPLGGGSYNEQFF. The CDR3 region has the DNA TGTGCCACCAGCCCACTCGGCGGGGGCTCTTACAATGAGCAGTTCTTC. This sequence joins TRBV15 and TRBJ2-1; TRBD2 is a possible D gene (7 bases). The CDR3 length is 16 residues. Trimming removed 5 bases at V and 4 bases at J, with 18 bases between. Germline V gene lookup returns CDR1 LNHNV and CDR2 YYDKDF (reference sequence).

The chain carries TRBV9 and TRBJ2-2, with D possibly TRBD1 on 6 matching bases. The V end lost 4 bases, the J end lost 6 bases, and 7 bases lay between the germline ends. The CDR3 has 12 amino acids. Germline CDR1 reads SGDLS; CDR2 reads YYNGEE. The CDR3 coding sequence is TGTGCCAGCAGCAGGGGGTCCGGGGAGCTGTTTTTT. Residues: CASSRGSGELFF.

The chain joins TRBV7-2 to TRBJ1-6; unclear D gene. Trimming took 1 base from V and 7 from J, leaving 11 bases between them. The CDR3 spans 15 residues. CDR1 and CDR2 from the germline V gene are SGHTA and FQGNSA. CDR3 protein: CASSLGGGPNSPLHF. Here the CDR3 DNA reads TGTGCCAGCAGCTTAGGGGGAGGGCCAAATTCACCCCTCCACTTT.

To note about this clone: Other DNA sequences in this specimen translate into the identical CDR3. The chain joins TRBV9 to TRBJ1-1; D might be TRBD1 (6 bases). The V end was cut by 4 bases, the J end by 1 base, with 14 bases between. The CDR3 runs to 15 residues. Germline V gene data show CDR1 as SGDLS and CDR2 as YYNGEE. CDR3 amino acids: CASSPQTGTNTEAFF. The CDR3 nucleotides are TGTGCCAGCAGCCCCCAGACAGGAACGAACACTGAAGCTTTCTTT.